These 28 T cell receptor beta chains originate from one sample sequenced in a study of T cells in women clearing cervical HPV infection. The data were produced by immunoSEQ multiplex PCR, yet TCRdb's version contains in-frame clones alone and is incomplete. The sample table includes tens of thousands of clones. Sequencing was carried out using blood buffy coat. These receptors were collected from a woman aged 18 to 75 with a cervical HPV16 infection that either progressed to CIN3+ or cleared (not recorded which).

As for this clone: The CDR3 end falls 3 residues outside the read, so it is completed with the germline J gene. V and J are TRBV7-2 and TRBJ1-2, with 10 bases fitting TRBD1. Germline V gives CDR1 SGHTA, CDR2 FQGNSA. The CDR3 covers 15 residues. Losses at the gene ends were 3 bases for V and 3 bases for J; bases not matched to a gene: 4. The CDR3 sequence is CASSFRTGGDYGYTF. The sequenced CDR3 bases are TGTGCCAGCAGCTTCAGGACAGGGGGGGACTATGGC.

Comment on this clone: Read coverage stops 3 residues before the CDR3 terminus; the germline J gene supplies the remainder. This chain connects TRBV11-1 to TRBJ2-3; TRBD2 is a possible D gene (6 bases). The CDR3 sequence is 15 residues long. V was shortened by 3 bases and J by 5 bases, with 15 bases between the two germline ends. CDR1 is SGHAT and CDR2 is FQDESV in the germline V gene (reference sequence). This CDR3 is CASSFGRDWVDTQYF. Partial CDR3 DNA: TGTGCCAGCAGCTTCGGCAGGGACTGGGTAGATACG. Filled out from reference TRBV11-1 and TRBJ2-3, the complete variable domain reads EAEVAQSPRYKITEKSQAVAFWCDPISGHATLYWYRQILGQGPELLVQFQDESVVDDSQLPKDRFSAERLKGVDSTLKIQPAELGDSAMYLCASSFGRDWVDTQYFGPGTRLTVL.

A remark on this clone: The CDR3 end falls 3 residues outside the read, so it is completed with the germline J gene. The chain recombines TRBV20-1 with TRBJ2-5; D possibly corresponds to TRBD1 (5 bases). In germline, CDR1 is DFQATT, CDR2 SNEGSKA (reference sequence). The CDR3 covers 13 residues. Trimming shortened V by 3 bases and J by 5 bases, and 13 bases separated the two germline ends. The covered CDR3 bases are TGCAGTGCTAGGACAGACCAAGGGGAGACC. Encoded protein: CSARTDQGET. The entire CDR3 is CSARTDQGETQYF.

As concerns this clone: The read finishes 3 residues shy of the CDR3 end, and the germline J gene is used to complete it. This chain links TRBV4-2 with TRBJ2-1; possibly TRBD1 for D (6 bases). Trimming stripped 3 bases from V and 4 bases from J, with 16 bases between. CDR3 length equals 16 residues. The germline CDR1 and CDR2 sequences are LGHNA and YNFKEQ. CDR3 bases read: TGTGCCAGCAGCCAGGATCGAGGGGGTGGTTACAATGAG. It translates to CASSQDRGGGYNE. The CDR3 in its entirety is CASSQDRGGGYNEQFF.

The CDR3 spells CASSRPGLAAGANVLTF. The sequenced CDR3 bases are TGTGCCAGCAGCAGGCCGGGACTAGCGGCTGGGGCCAACGTC. V is TRBV7-3 and J is TRBJ2-6; 11 bases match TRBD2. The read ends 3 residues shy of where the CDR3 ends; the end is completed using the germline J gene. Germline V lookup: CDR1 SGHTA, CDR2 FQGTGA. This CDR3 has 17 amino acids. Losses at the gene ends were 5 bases for V and 2 bases for J; bases not matched to a gene: 5.

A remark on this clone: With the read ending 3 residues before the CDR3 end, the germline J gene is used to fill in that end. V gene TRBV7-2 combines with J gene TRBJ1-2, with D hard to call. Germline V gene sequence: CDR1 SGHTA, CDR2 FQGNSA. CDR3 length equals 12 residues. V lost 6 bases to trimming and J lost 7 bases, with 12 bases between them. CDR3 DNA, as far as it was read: TGTGCCAGCAGTCAAGGGTTTGGTGGC. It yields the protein CASSQGFGG. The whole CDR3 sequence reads CASSQGFGGYTF.

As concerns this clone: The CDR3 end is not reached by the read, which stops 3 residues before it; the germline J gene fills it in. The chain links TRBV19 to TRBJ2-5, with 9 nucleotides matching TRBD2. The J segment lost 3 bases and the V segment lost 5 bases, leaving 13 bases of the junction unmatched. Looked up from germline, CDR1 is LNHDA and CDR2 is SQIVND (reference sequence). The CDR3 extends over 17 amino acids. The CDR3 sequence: CASSVTWVAGAKETQYF. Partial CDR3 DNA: TGTGCCAGTAGTGTAACGTGGGTAGCGGGGGCCAAAGAGACC.

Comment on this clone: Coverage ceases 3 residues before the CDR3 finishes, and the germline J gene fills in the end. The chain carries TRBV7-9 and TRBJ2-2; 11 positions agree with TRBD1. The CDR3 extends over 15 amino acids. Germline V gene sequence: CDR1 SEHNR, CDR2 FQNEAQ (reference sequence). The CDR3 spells CASSLRTGGAGKLFF. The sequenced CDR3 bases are TGTGCCAGCAGCCTCCGGACAGGGGGCGCGGGAAAG. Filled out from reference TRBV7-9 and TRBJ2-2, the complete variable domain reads DTGVSQNPRHKITKRGQNVTFRCDPISEHNRLYWYRQTLGQGPEFLTYFQNEAQLEKSRLLSDRFSAERPKGSFSTLEIQRTEQGDSAMYLCASSLRTGGAGKLFFGEGSRLTVL.

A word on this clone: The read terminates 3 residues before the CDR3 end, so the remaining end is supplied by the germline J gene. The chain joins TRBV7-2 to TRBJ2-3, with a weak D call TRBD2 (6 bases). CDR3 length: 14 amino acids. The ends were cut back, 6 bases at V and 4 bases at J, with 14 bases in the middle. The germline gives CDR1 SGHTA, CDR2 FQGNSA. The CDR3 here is CASRTPGGPDTQYF. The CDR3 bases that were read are TGTGCCAGCAGAACCCCCGGAGGGCCAGATACG. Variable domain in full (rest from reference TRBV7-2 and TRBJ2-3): GAGVSQSPSNKVTEKGKDVELRCDPISGHTALYWYRQSLGQGLEFLIYFQGNSAPDKSGLPSDRFSAERTGGSVSTLTIQRTQQEDSAVYLCASRTPGGPDTQYFGPGTRLTVL.

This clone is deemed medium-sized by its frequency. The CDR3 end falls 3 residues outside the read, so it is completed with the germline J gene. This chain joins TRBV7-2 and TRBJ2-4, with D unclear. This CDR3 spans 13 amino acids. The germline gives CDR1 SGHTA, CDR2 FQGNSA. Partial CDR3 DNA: TGTGCCAGCAGCTCACGAAACAGCCTTGGT. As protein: CASSSRNSLG. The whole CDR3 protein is CASSSRNSLGQYF.

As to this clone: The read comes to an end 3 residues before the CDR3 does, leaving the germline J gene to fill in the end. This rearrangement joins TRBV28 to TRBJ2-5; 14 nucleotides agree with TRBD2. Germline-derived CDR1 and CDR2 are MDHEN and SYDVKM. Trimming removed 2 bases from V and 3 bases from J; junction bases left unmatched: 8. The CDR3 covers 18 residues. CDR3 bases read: TGTGCCAGCAGTTTAGGAGGACTAGCGGGGGGAGGGAAAGAGACC. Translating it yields CASSLGGLAGGGKET. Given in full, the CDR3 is CASSLGGLAGGGKETQYF. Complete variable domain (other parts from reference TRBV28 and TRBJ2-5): DVKVTQSSRYLVKRTGEKVFLECVQDMDHENMFWYRQDPGLGLRLIYFSYDVKMKEKGDIPEGYSVSREKKERFSLILESASTNQTSMYLCASSLGGLAGGGKETQYFGPGTRLLVL.

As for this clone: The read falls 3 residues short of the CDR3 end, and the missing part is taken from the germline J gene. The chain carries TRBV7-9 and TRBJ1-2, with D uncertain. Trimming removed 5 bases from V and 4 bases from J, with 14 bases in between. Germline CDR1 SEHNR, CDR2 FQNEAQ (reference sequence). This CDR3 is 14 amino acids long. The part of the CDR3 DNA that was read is TGTGCCAGCAGCCACCAGGAGCGGGTCTATGGC. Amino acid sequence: CASSHQERVYG. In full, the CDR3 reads CASSHQERVYGYTF. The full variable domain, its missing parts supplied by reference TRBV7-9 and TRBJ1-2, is DTGVSQNPRHKITKRGQNVTFRCDPISEHNRLYWYRQTLGQGPEFLTYFQNEAQLEKSRLLSDRFSAERPKGSFSTLEIQRTEQGDSAMYLCASSHQERVYGYTFGSGTRLTVV.

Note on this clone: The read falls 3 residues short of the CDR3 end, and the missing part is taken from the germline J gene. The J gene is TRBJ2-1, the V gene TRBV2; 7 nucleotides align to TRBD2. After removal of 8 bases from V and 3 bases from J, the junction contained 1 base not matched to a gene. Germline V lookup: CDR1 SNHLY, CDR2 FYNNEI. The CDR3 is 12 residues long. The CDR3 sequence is CASPGGYNEQFF. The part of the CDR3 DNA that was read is TGTGCCAGCCCGGGGGGCTACAATGAG. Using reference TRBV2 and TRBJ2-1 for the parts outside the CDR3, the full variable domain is EPEVTQTPSHQVTQMGQEVILRCVPISNHLYFYWYRQILGQKVEFLVSFYNNEISEKSEIFDDQFSVERPDGSNFTLKIRSTKLEDSAMYFCASPGGYNEQFFGPGTRLTVL.

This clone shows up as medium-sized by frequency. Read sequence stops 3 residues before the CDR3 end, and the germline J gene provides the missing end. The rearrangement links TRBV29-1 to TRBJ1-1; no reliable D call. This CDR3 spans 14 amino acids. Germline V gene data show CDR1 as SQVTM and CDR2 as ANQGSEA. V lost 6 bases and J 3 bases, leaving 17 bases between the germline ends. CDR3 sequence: CSVPRAIGDTEAFF. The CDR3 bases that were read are TGCAGCGTCCCCCGGGCGATCGGGGACACTGAA.

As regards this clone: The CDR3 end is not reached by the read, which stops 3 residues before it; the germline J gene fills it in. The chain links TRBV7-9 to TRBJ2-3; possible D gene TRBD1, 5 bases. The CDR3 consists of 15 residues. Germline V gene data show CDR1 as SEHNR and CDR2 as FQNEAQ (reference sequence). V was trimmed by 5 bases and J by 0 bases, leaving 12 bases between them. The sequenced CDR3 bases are TGTGCCAGCAGCAGGCAGGGTTTGAGCACAGATACG. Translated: CASSRQGLSTDT. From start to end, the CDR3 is CASSRQGLSTDTQYF.

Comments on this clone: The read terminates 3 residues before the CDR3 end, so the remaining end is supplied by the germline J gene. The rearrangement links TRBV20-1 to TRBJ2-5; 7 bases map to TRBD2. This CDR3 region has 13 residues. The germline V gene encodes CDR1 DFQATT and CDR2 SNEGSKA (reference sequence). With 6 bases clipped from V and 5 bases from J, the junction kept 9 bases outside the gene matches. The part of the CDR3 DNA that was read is TGCAGTGCGGTCCGACTAGCCGGGGAGACC. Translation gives CSAVRLAGET. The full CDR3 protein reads CSAVRLAGETQYF.

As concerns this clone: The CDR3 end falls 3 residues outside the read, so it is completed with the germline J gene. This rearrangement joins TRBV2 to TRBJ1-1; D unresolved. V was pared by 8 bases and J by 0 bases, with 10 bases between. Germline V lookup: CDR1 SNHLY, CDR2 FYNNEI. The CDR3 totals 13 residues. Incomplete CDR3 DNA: TGTGCCAGCTCGTCCGAGGTGAACACTGAA. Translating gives CASSSEVNTE. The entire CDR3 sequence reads CASSSEVNTEAFF.

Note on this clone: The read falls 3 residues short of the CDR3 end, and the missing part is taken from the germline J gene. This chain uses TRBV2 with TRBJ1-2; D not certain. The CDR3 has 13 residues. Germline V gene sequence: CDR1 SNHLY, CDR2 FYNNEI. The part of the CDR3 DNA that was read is TGTGCCAGCAGCCCCCCCAGTAACTACGAC. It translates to CASSPPSNYD. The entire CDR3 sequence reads CASSPPSNYDYTF.

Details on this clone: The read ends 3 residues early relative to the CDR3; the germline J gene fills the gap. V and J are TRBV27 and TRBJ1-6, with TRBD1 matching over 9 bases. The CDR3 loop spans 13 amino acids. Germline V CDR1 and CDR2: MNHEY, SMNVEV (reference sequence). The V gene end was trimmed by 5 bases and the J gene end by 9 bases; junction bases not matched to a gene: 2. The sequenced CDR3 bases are TGTGCCAGCAGTAGGGACAGGGTTTCACCC. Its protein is CASSRDRVSP. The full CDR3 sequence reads CASSRDRVSPLHF.

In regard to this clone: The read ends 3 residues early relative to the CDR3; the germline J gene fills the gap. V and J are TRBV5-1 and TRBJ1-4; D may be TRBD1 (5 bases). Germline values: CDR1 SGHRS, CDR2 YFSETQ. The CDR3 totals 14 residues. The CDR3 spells CASLPVSGANVLFF. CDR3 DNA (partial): TGCGCCAGCCTACCTGTCTCTGGGGCCAACGTA.

The sequenced part of the CDR3 DNA is TGCAGTGCTAGAGGGGGGGGACGAGGGGAAAAA. As protein: CSARGGGRGEK. The full CDR3 sequence reads CSARGGGRGEKLFF. The chain joins TRBV20-1 to TRBJ1-4; D is possibly TRBD1 (5 bases). The CDR3 end is not reached by the read, which stops 3 residues before it; the germline J gene fills it in. Germline-derived CDR1 and CDR2 are DFQATT and SNEGSKA (reference sequence). The CDR3 totals 14 residues. V was trimmed by 1 base and J by 8 bases, leaving 14 bases between them.

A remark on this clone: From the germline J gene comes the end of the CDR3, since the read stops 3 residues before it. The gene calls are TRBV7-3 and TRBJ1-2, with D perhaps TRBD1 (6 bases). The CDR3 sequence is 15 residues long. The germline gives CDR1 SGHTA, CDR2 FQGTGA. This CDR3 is CASSLGPGVAYDYTF. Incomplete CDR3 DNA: TGTGCCAGCAGCTTAGGCCCAGGGGTGGCCTACGAC.

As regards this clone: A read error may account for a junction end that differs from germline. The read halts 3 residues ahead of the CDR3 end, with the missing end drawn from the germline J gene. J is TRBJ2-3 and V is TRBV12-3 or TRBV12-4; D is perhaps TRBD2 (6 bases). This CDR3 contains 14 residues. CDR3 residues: CASSLRLDSETQYF. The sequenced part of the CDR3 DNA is TGTGCCAGCAGTTTAAGACTAGACTCAGAGACG.

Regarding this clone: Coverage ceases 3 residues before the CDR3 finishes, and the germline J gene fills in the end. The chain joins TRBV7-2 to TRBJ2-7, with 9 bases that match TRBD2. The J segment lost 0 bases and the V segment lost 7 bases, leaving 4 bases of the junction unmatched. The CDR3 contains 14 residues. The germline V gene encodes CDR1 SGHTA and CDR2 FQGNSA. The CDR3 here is CASKSGGSSYEQYF. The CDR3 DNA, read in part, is TGTGCCAGCAAAAGCGGGGGGAGCTCCTACGAG.

The CDR3 protein is CASSPRTGRTDTQYF. The CDR3 bases that were read are TGTGCCAGTAGTCCTAGGACAGGGCGAACAGATACG. V usage is TRBV19 and J usage is TRBJ2-3; TRBD1 agrees at 8 bases. Coverage ceases 3 residues before the CDR3 finishes, and the germline J gene fills in the end. CDR1 is LNHDA and CDR2 is SQIVND in the germline V gene (reference sequence). J gave up 3 bases and V 5 bases, and 7 bases lay outside the gene matches. CDR3 size: 15 residues.

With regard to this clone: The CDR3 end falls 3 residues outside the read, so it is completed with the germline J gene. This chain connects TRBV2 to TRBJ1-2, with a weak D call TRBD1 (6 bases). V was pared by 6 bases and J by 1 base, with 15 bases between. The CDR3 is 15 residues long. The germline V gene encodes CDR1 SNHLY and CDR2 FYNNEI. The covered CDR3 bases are TGTGCCAGCAGGGGCCACCGACAGGATAACTATGGC. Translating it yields CASRGHRQDNYG. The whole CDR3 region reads CASRGHRQDNYGYTF. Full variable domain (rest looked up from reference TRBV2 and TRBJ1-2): EPEVTQTPSHQVTQMGQEVILRCVPISNHLYFYWYRQILGQKVEFLVSFYNNEISEKSEIFDDQFSVERPDGSNFTLKIRSTKLEDSAMYFCASRGHRQDNYGYTFGSGTRLTVV.

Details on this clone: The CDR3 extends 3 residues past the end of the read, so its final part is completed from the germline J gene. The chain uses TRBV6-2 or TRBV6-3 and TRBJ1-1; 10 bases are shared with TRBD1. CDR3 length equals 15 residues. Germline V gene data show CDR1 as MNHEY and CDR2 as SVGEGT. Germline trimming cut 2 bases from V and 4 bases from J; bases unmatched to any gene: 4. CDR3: CASSYGGQGTTEAFF. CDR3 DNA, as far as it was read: TGTGCCAGCAGTTACGGGGGACAGGGGACCACTGAA.

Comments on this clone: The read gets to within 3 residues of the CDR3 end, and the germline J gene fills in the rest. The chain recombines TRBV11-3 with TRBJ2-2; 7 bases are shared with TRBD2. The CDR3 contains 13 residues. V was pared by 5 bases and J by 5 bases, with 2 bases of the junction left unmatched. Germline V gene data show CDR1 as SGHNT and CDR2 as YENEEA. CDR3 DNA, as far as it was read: TGTGCCAGCAGCCTGGGGGGGACCGGGGAG. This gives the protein CASSLGGTGE. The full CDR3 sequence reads CASSLGGTGELFF.